The clone carrying this TCR beta chain was found many times. The antigen is not known. This record comes from a study of shared clonotypes between healthy human individuals. Study as a whole: Ranging from 18 to 49 in age, donors were two women and a few men.

The study separated CD4+ cells into CD45RA+ naive and CD45RA-negative memory subsets. Study-wide findings and caveats: Researchers sampled blood only, noting tissue repertoires likely differ.

J lost 10 bases, V lost 6 bases, and 6 bases had no gene match. CDR3 length equals 12 residues. Germline V CDR1 and CDR2: MNHEY, SVGAGI. An assay was performed, and its level was deep. The method was immunoSEQ multiplex PCR; TCRdb's version includes in-frame clones alone and lacks a portion of them. The table has about 230,000 clones, over 60% seen once; the top ten hold around 10%. This TCR was sampled from a man younger than 40 in good health. The sequencing sample was made of memory CD4+ T cells sorted from blood. The subset here: CD45RA-negative fraction. This chain uses TRBV6-5 with TRBJ2-1; 7 bases fit TRBD2. CDR3 amino acids: CASRRGSLEQFF. The CDR3 DNA sequence: TGTGCCAGCAGGCGGGGGTCTCTCGAGCAGTTCTTC.